Sequencing of this T cell receptor beta chain was carried out in a study of blood T cell repertoires in COVID-19. In the study overall: Sites across the United States, Italy and Spain contributed samples from acute and convalescent COVID-19. From T cells, B-cell-depleted T cells, or PBMCs came the material, which was cDNA or gDNA.

Per the original data handling: Estimation of nucleated cell counts was performed using reference gene primer amplification. Measured with immunoSEQ multiplex PCR; TCRdb has only the in-frame clones, and not every one. The DNA gave D and trimming, while V, J and clone size come from that table. The sample holds 150,000 to 200,000 clones, 84% seen once. Seattle enrolled patients during active infection and tracked them longitudinally. This clone was seen only once. The CDR3 is 19 residues long. V trimming: 1 base; J trimming: 0 bases; junction bases outside the gene matches: 7. Per the germline V gene, CDR1 is KGHSY and CDR2 is FQNENV.

The source material was peripheral blood. The sequence was collected from a woman aged 70-85 years with COVID-19, enrolled during active disease. This chain uses TRBV16 with TRBJ2-1; 12 bases agree with TRBD2. For the CDR3, the DNA is TGTGCCAGCAGCCAATTTGCTAGCGGGAGGGGGAGCTCCTACAATGAGCAGTTCTTC. Its protein product is CASSQFASGRGSSYNEQFF. Full variable domain (missing parts from reference TRBV16 and TRBJ2-1): GEEVAQTPKHLVRGEGQKAKLYCAPIKGHSYVFWYQQVLKNEFKFLISFQNENVFDETGMPKERFSAKCLPNSPCSLEIQATKLEDSAVYFCASSQFASGRGSSYNEQFFGPGTRLTVL.